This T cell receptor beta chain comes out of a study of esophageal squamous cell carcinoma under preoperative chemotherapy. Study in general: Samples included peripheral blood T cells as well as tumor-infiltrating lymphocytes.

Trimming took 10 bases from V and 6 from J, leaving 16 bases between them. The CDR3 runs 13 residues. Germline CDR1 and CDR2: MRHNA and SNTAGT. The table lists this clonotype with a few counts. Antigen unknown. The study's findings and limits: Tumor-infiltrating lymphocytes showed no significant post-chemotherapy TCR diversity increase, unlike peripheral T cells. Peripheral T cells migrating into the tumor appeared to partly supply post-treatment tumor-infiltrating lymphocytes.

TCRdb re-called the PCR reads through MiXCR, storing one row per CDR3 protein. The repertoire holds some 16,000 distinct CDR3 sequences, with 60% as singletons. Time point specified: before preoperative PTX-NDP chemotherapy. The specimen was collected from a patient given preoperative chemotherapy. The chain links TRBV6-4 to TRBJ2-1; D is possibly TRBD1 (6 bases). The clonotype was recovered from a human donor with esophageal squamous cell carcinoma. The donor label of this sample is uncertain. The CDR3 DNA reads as TGTGCCACCGCCTCAGGGGAAGGCAATGAGCAGTTCTTC. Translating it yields CATASGEGNEQFF.